The next 16 T cell receptor beta chains were all read from a single sample in a study of cytomegalovirus exposure and HLA in healthy donors. The PCR ran on 60 Vbeta and 13 Jbeta primers. Assay: immunoSEQ multiplex PCR; the TCRdb copy retains only in-frame clones and omits some. The sample holds under 130,000 clones, over 12% seen once. The sequenced sample was PBMCs. The receptors here all came from a female donor in good health and CMV-seronegative.

This rearrangement joins TRBV19 to TRBJ1-6; 7 positions agree with TRBD1. With V trimmed by 3 bases and J by 8 bases, 13 bases remained unmatched. This CDR3 has 17 residues. From germline, CDR1 is LNHDA and CDR2 SQIVND (reference sequence). In DNA, the CDR3 is TGTGCCAGTAGTATCGGAACAGGGGACAGTACTGATTCACCCCTCCACTTT. Translated, it gives CASSIGTGDSTDSPLHF. Looking up the rest from reference TRBV19 and TRBJ1-6 gives the full variable domain: DGGITQSPKYLFRKEGQNVTLSCEQNLNHDAMYWYRQDPGQGLRLIYYSQIVNDFQKGDIAEGYSVSREKKESFPLTVTSAQKNPTAFYLCASSIGTGDSTDSPLHFGNGTRLTVT.

The V and J genes are TRBV10-2 and TRBJ2-6; 7 bases agree with TRBD1. The CDR3 has 16 amino acids. V shed 10 bases and J 0 bases; nucleotides not matched to a gene: 9. Germline assignment: CDR1 WSHSY and CDR2 SAAADI. CDR3 DNA: TGCGCCACCCGGACAGGACAAGGCTCTGGGGCCAACGTCCTGACTTTC. Its protein is CATRTGQGSGANVLTF.

This clone has just one count. The genes are TRBV5-4 and TRBJ2-7, with TRBD2 matching over 9 bases. The germline CDR1 and CDR2 sequences are SGHNT and YYREEE (reference sequence). Trimming cost V 1 base and J 6 bases; bases outside gene matches: 8. The CDR3 runs to 15 residues. The CDR3 DNA reads TGTGCCAGCAGCTTGTGGTCCGCGGGAGGGGGCGAGCAGTACTTC. It yields the protein CASSLWSAGGGEQYF.

The chain joins TRBV15 to TRBJ2-7; D unclear. CDR1 and CDR2 from the germline V gene are LNHNV and YYDKDF (reference sequence). V lost 0 bases and J lost 0, with 9 bases in between. The CDR3 totals 15 residues. CDR3 sequence: CATSRDWRISYEQYF. CDR3 bases: TGTGCCACCAGCAGAGATTGGCGGATCTCCTACGAGCAGTACTTC.

V and J are TRBV7-2 and TRBJ1-6; D is unresolved. This CDR3 comprises 13 residues. In germline, CDR1 is SGHTA, CDR2 FQGNSA. Trimming removed 3 bases at V and 6 bases at J, with 6 bases between. The CDR3: CASSFGPNSPLHF. The CDR3 nucleotides read TGTGCCAGCAGCTTCGGTCCTAATTCACCCCTCCACTTT.

The rearrangement links TRBV28 to TRBJ2-5; 7 positions agree with TRBD2. The CDR3 has 14 amino acids. Germline CDR1 reads MDHEN; CDR2 reads SYDVKM. Unmatched junction bases numbered 7, after V lost 7 bases and J lost 2 bases. DNA of the CDR3: TGTGCCAGCAAACCAGCGGGACGGCAAGAGACCCAGTACTTC. Protein product: CASKPAGRQETQYF.

The gene calls are TRBV27 and TRBJ2-1; TRBD2 matches 8 bases. The ends lost 8 bases at V and 0 bases at J; junction bases unmatched: 12. CDR3 length: 17 amino acids. Germline loops: CDR1 MNHEY, CDR2 SMNVEV (reference sequence). In DNA form, the CDR3 reads TGTGCCAGCTACGGGGCGGGAGGACCCTACTCCTACAATGAGCAGTTCTTC. Translating gives CASYGAGGPYSYNEQFF.

A note on this clone: A junction boundary mismatches the germline segment, possibly from a read error. The chain recombines TRBV4-3 with TRBJ2-3, with 9 positions matching TRBD1. The CDR3 is 13 residues long. Germline V gene lookup returns CDR1 LGHNA and CDR2 YSLEER. The CDR3 DNA follows: TGCGCCAGCAGCCAGGATTACGGGACAGGGACCACCTTT. Translating gives CASSQDYGTGTTF.

The genes are TRBV4-3 and TRBJ2-3; 8 bases map to TRBD2. The CDR3 spans 16 residues. Germline V gives CDR1 LGHNA, CDR2 YSLEER. Unmatched junction bases numbered 9, after V lost 5 bases and J lost 2 bases. The CDR3: CASSSRKLAATDTQYF. The DNA of the CDR3 is TGCGCCAGCAGCAGCCGAAAACTAGCGGCCACAGATACGCAGTATTTT.

V and J are TRBV4-3 and TRBJ2-2; 7 bases align to TRBD2. The CDR3 loop spans 15 amino acids. The J segment lost 7 bases and the V segment lost 0 bases, leaving 5 bases of the junction unmatched. Germline values: CDR1 LGHNA, CDR2 YSLEER. CDR3: CASSQEGTGGGELFF. The DNA of the CDR3 is TGCGCCAGCAGCCAAGAGGGAACGGGGGGCGGGGAGCTGTTTTTT.

The chain combines TRBV4-1 with TRBJ1-4; 7 bases align to TRBD1. The V and J ends lost 1 base and 7 bases, in that order; junction bases with no gene match: 12. Germline CDR1 and CDR2: MGHRA and YSYEKL. The CDR3 is 17 residues long. The CDR3: CASSQGAPHRGTEKLFF. Here the CDR3 DNA reads TGCGCCAGCAGCCAAGGGGCGCCGCACAGGGGTACTGAAAAACTGTTTTTT.

The chain uses TRBV2 and TRBJ2-1; 14 bases agree with TRBD2. Trimming cost V 6 bases and J 8 bases; bases outside gene matches: 6. CDR1 is SNHLY, CDR2 FYNNEI, per germline. The CDR3 has 15 residues. CDR3 sequence reads: CASSQGLAGADEQFF. The CDR3 coding sequence is TGTGCCAGCAGCCAGGGACTAGCGGGAGCGGATGAGCAGTTCTTC.

The chain is built from TRBV4-1 and TRBJ2-5; the D gene is possibly TRBD2 (6 bases). V lost 1 base to trimming and J lost 4 bases, with 22 bases between them. The germline CDR1 and CDR2 sequences are MGHRA and YSYEKL. CDR3 size: 18 residues. DNA for the CDR3: TGCGCCAGCAGCCAAGGGTTTGGGGGGAGCGCCGTGGGAGAGACCCAGTACTTC. Its translation is CASSQGFGGSAVGETQYF.

Only a few counts were recorded for this clone. CDR3 coding DNA: TGTGCCAGCAGCGACGGGCCCGGGACAGGGTCAGAAAATGAGCAGTTCTTC. It is translated as CASSDGPGTGSENEQFF. The chain links TRBV7-9 to TRBJ2-1; 9 bases line up with TRBD1. Germline V gives CDR1 SEHNR, CDR2 FQNEAQ (reference sequence). The J segment lost 7 bases and the V segment lost 5 bases, leaving 15 bases of the junction unmatched. This CDR3 is built from 17 residues. The full variable domain, in which reference TRBV7-9 and TRBJ2-1 provide the parts outside the CDR3, is DTGVSQNPRHKITKRGQNVTFRCDPISEHNRLYWYRQTLGQGPEFLTYFQNEAQLEKSRLLSDRFSAERPKGSFSTLEIQRTEQGDSAMYLCASSDGPGTGSENEQFFGPGTRLTVL.

This clone turned up a few times. V usage is TRBV12-5 and J usage is TRBJ1-5; no clear D gene. Germline V gene sequence: CDR1 LGHNT, CDR2 FRNRAP. The CDR3 runs 15 residues. V gave up 7 bases and J gave up 1 base, with 14 bases separating them. The CDR3 region has the DNA TGTGCTAGTGTTCAGGTCCCGGGGAGCAATCAGCCCCAGCATTTT. It codes for CASVQVPGSNQPQHF.

In this sample, this clone turned up a few times. The V call is TRBV9, the J call TRBJ1-4, with 10 bases lining up with TRBD1. After removal of 3 bases from V and 7 bases from J, the junction contained 6 bases not matched to a gene. Germline V lookup: CDR1 SGDLS, CDR2 YYNGEE. This CDR3 spans 15 amino acids. DNA for the CDR3: TGTGCCAGCAGCGCCCTAGGACAGGGGGGTGAAAAACTGTTTTTT. It codes for CASSALGQGGEKLFF.